This T cell receptor (beta chain) is drawn from a study of cytomegalovirus exposure and HLA in healthy donors. The study's findings and limits: In terms of immune exposure information, only CMV serostatus was available.

Comment on this clone: Its target is unknown.

V lost 2 bases to trimming and J lost 0 bases; unmatched junction nucleotides: 4. CDR3 length equals 15 residues. The germline V gene encodes CDR1 MNHEY and CDR2 SVGAGI. 60 Vbeta and 13 Jbeta primers were used in PCR. Assay: immunoSEQ multiplex PCR; the TCRdb copy retains only in-frame clones and omits some. This table has 200,000 to 250,000 clones, 76% appearing once. The chain uses TRBV6-5 and TRBJ2-7; 7 positions match TRBD2. This TCR came from a man younger than 35 in good health and CMV-seronegative. The sequenced sample consisted of PBMCs. CDR3 protein: CASSYGAGASYEQYF. The DNA of the CDR3 is TGTGCCAGCAGTTACGGGGCGGGAGCCTCCTACGAGCAGTACTTC.